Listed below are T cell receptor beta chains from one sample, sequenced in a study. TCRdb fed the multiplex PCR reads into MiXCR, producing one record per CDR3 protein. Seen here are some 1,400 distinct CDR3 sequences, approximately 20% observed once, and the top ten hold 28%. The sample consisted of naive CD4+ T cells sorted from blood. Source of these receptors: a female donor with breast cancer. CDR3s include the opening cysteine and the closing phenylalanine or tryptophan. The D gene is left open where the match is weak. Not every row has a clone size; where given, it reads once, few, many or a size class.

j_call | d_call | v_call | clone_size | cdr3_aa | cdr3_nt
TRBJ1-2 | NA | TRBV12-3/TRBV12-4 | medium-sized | CASSVSTHRDGYTF | TGTGCCAGCAGCGTATCGACGCATAGGGATGGCTACACCTTC
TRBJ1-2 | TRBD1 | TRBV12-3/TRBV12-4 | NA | CASSLGQAYGYTF | TGTGCCAGCAGTCTCGGACAGGCCTATGGCTACACCTTC
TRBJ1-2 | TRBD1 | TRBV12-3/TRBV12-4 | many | CASSPYRDRRGYGYTF | TGTGCCAGCAGCCCCTACCGGGACAGGAGGGGCTATGGCTACACCTTC
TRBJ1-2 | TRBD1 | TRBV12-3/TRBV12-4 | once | CASRQTGARTYGYTF | TGTGCCAGCAGGCAGACAGGGGCACGAACTTATGGCTACACCTTC
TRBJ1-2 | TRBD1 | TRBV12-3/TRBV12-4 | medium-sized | CASTRTGNYGYTF | TGTGCCAGCACCCGGACAGGGAACTATGGCTACACCTTC
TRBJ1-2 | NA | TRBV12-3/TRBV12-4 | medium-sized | CASSFRPGIPYGYTF | TGTGCCAGCAGTTTTCGCCCCGGGATTCCCTATGGCTACACCTTC
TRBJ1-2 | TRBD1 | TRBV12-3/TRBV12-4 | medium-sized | CASSLGQGRYGYTF | TGTGCCAGCAGCTTGGGACAGGGGAGGTATGGCTACACCTTC
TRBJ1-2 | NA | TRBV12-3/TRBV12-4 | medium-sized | CASSFERNYGYTF | TGTGCCAGCAGTTTTGAGCGGAACTATGGCTACACCTTC
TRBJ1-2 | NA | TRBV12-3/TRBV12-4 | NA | CASNNKGRVDGYTF | TGTGCCAGCAACAACAAGGGGCGGGTTGATGGCTACACCTTC
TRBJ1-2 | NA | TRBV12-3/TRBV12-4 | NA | CASSDSRNGYTF | TGTGCCAGCTCGGACAGCCGAAATGGCTACACCTTC
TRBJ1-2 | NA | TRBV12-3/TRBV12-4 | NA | CASQANYGYTF | TGTGCCAGCCAGGCTAACTATGGCTACACCTTC
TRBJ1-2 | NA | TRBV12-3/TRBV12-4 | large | CASSDLRTVRRGYTF | TGTGCCAGCAGTGACCTTAGGACGGTTCGAAGGGGCTACACCTTC
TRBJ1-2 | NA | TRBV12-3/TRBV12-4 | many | CASSPRTANYGYTF | TGTGCCAGCAGTCCCCGGACAGCTAACTATGGCTACACCTTC
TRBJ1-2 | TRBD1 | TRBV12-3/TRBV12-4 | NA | CASSLAGQGEGYTF | TGTGCCAGCAGTTTAGCCGGACAGGGCGAAGGCTACACCTTC
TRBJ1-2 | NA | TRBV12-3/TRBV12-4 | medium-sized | CASSGPSNYGYTF | TGTGCCAGCAGTGGGCCTTCTAACTATGGCTACACCTTC
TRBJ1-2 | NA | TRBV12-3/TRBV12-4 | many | CASSLSGSGQSGYTF | TGTGCCAGCAGTTTATCGGGCAGTGGGCAATCTGGCTACACCTTC
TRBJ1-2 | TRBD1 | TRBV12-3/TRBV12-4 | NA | CASNLQGRIYGYTF | TGTGCCAGCAATCTACAGGGGCGGATCTATGGCTACACCTTC
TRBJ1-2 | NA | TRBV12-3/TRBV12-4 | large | CASSLVRQHGYTF | TGTGCCAGCAGTTTAGTTCGGCAGCATGGCTACACCTTC
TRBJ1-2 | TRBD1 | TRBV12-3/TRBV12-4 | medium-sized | CASSLGQIYGYTF | TGTGCCAGCAGTTTGGGACAGATCTATGGCTACACCTTC
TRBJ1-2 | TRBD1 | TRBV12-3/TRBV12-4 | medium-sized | CASRPGTGTGYTF | TGTGCCAGCAGACCCGGGACAGGGACTGGCTACACCTTC
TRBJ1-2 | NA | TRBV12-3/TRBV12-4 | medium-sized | CASSLRGGGYYTF | TGTGCCAGCAGTTTGAGGGGCGGAGGGTACTACACCTTC
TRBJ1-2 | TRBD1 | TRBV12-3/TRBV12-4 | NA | CASSHRQGLYGYTF | TGTGCCAGCAGTCACCGACAGGGCCTCTATGGCTACACCTTC
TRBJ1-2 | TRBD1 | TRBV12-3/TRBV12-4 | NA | CASSSTGKWGYTF | TGTGCCAGCAGCTCGACAGGGAAGTGGGGCTACACCTTC
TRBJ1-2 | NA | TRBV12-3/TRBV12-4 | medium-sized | CASSLGGDYGYTF | TGTGCCAGCAGTTTAGGAGGGGACTATGGCTACACCTTC
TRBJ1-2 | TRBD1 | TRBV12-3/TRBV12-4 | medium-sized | CASSVFGQAGYGYTF | TGTGCCAGCAGTGTCTTTGGACAGGCCGGCTATGGCTACACCTTC
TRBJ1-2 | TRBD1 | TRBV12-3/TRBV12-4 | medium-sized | CASRGQGRAQINYGYTF | TGTGCCAGCAGGGGACAGGGACGAGCCCAGATAAACTATGGCTACACCTTC
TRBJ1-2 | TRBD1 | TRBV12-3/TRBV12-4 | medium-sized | CASSYPLPLRDRVHYGYTF | TGTGCCAGCAGTTATCCCCTTCCGTTGAGGGACAGAGTTCACTATGGCTACACCTTC
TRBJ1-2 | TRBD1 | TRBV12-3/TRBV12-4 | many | CASSLPRQGRIYGYTF | TGTGCCAGCAGTTTACCACGACAGGGGCGGATCTATGGCTACACCTTC
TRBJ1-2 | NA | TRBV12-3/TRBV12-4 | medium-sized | CASSLEGRRGGYTF | TGTGCCAGCAGTTTGGAGGGCAGACGAGGTGGCTACACCTTC
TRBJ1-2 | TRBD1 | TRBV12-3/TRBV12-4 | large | CASSLPRQGRGGYTF | TGTGCCAGCAGTTTACCACGACAGGGGAGGGGTGGCTACACCTTC
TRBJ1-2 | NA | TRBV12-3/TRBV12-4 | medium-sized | CASALRVNYGYTF | TGTGCCAGCGCCCTCAGAGTTAACTATGGCTACACCTTC
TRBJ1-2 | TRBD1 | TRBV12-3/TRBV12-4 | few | CASSPGQASYTF | TGTGCCAGCAGCCCGGGACAGGCCAGCTACACCTTC
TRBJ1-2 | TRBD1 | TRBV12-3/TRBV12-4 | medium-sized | CASGTGYNYGYTF | TGTGCCAGCGGGACAGGGTATAACTATGGCTACACCTTC
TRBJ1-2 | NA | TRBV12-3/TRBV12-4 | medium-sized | CASSFGSSNYGYTF | TGTGCCAGCAGTTTTGGTAGTTCTAACTATGGCTACACCTTC
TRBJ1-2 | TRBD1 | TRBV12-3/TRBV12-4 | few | CASNPGQLVGYTF | TGTGCCAGCAATCCGGGACAGCTTGTTGGCTACACCTTC
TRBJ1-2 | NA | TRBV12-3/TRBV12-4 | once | CASSEVGVRGYTF | TGTGCCAGCAGTGAGGTGGGAGTCCGAGGCTACACCTTC
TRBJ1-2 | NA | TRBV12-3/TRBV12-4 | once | CASSLASGRGYGYTF | TGTGCCAGCAGTTTAGCATCGGGACGAGGCTATGGCTACACCTTC
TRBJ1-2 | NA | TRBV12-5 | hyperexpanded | CASGQANYGYTF | TGTGCTAGTGGACAGGCAAACTATGGCTACACCTTC
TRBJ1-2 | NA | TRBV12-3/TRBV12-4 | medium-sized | CASSPGTTSIYGYTF | TGTGCCAGCAGCCCAGGTACCACCTCCATCTATGGCTACACCTTC
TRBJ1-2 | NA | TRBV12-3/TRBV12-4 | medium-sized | CASGRTYGYTF | TGTGCCAGCGGCAGGACTTATGGCTACACCTTC
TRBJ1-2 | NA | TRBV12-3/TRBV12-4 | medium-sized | CASSSRGQRAYGYTF | TGTGCCAGCAGCTCCCGCGGACAGCGAGCATATGGCTACACCTTC
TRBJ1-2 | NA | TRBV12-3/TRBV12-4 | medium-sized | CASSDSARRGYTF | TGTGCCAGCAGTGACAGTGCCAGGCGCGGCTACACCTTC
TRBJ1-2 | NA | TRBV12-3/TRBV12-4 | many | CASRKTTPLSARASANYGYTF | TGTGCCAGCAGGAAAACGACGCCTCTCTCCGCCCGGGCCTCAGCAAACTATGGCTACACCTTC
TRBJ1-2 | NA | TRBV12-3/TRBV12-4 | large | CASSGRGLYGYTF | TGTGCCAGCAGTGGCAGGGGCCTCTATGGCTACACCTTC
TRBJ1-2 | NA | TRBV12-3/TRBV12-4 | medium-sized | CASSLYERSGYGYTF | TGTGCCAGCAGTCTGTACGAGAGGTCCGGCTATGGCTACACCTTC
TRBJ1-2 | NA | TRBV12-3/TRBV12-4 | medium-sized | CASSQQSNYGYTF | TGTGCCAGCAGCCAACAGTCAAACTATGGCTACACCTTC
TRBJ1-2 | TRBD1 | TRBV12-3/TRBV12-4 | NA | CASSLPRQGYYGYTF | TGTGCCAGCAGTTTACCCCGACAGGGGTACTATGGCTACACCTTC
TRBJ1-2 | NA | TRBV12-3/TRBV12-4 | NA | CASSPTASYGYTF | TGTGCCAGCAGCCCGACAGCTAGCTATGGCTACACCTTC